This note documents a single T cell receptor (beta chain) sequence. The data are from a study of OX40 agonist ivuxolimab in advanced cancers. Trimming pared 1 base from V and 7 bases from J, leaving 8 bases between. Germline CDR1 SEHNR, CDR2 FQNEAQ (reference sequence). CDR3 length equals 14 residues. Sequencing used immunoSEQ multiplex PCR; TCRdb keeps in-frame clones, though not all of them. The sample consists of tens of thousands of clones, 70% to 80% of them appearing once. The J gene is TRBJ1-6, the V gene TRBV7-9; no firm D call. This TCR derives from an adult with an advanced solid tumor such as melanoma, head and neck, liver or kidney cancer. The sample here was CD4+ or CD8+ T cells sorted from blood, taken in a trial of the OX40 agonist ivuxolimab. CDR3 nucleotide sequence: TGTGCCAGCAGCTTAGGCGGTGGAAATTCACCCCTCCACTTT. It translates to CASSLGGGNSPLHF.